Given below is one T cell receptor beta chain in context. This entry comes from a study of blood T cell repertoires in COVID-19. Study-wide context: The samples span acute and convalescent COVID-19 from the United States, Italy and Spain. PBMCs, B-cell-depleted T cells, or T cells were the source of the cDNA or gDNA that made up the material.

The germline gives CDR1 SGHKS, CDR2 YYEKEE (reference sequence). This CDR3 spans 16 amino acids. Trimming removed 4 bases from V and 9 bases from J; junction bases left unmatched: 12. In the authors' workflow: Counts of nucleated cells, estimated from reference gene primer amplification, were obtained. The protocol was immunoSEQ multiplex PCR, while the TCRdb copy is restricted to in-frame clones and leaves out a portion. Clone size and V and J calls were adopted from that table, with D and trimming inferred from the DNA. Seen here are about 140,000 clones, roughly 84% observed once, and the top ten hold 8%.

This sequence joins TRBV5-5 and TRBJ2-1; 11 nucleotides align to TRBD1. Sequenced: peripheral blood. The clonotype comes from a human donor in a cohort sampled during active COVID-19. The CDR3 region is CASSTERDRGFGEQFF. The CDR3 nucleotides read TGTGCCAGCAGCACAGAACGGGACAGGGGGTTTGGTGAGCAGTTCTTC.